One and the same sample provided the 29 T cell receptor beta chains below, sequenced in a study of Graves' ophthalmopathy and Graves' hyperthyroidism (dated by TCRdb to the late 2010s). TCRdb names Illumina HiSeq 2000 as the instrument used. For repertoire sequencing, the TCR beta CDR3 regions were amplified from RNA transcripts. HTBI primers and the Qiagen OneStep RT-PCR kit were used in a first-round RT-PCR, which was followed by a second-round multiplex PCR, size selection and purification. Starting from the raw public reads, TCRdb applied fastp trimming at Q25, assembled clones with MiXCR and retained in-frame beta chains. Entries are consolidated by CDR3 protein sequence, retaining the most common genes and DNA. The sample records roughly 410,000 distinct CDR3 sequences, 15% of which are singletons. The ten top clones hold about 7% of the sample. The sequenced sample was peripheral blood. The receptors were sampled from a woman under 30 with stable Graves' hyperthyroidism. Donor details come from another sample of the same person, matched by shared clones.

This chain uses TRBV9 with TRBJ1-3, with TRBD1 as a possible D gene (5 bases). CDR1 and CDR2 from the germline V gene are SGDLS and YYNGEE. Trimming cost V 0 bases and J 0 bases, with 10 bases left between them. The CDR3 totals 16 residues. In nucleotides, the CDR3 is TGTGCCAGCAGCGTAGCTGAGGGGTTCTCTGGAAACACCATATATTTT. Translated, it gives CASSVAEGFSGNTIYF.

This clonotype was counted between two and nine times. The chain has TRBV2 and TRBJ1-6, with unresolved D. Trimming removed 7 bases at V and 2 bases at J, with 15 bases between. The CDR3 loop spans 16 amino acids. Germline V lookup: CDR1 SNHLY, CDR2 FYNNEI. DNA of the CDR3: TGTGCCAGCAAGCTATTCGGGGTTACCTATAATTCACCCCTCCACTTT. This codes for CASKLFGVTYNSPLHF.

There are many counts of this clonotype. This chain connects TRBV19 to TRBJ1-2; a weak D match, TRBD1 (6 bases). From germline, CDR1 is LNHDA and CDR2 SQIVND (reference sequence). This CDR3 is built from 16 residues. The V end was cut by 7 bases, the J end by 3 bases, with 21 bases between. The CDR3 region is CASTMGYQGTDYGYTF. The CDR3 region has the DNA TGTGCCAGTACCATGGGGTATCAGGGGACTGACTATGGCTACACCTTC.

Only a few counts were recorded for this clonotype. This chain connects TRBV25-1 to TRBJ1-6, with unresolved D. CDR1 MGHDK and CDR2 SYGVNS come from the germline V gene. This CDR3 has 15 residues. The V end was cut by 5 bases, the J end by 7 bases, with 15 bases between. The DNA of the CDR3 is TGTGCCAGCAGTCCCCTTGGACTAACGAATTCACCCCTCCACTTT. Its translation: CASSPLGLTNSPLHF.

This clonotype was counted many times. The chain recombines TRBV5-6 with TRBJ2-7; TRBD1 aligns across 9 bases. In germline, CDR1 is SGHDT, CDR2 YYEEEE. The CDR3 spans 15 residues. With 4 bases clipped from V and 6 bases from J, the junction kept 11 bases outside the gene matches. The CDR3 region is CASSTLPGTGFEQYF. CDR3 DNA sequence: TGTGCCAGCAGCACATTACCCGGGACAGGGTTCGAGCAGTACTTC.

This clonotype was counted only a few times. CDR3 region: CASSSRTANTGELFF. Here the CDR3 DNA reads TGTGCCAGCAGCTCACGAACGGCCAACACCGGGGAGCTGTTTTTT. The V call is TRBV11-1, the J call TRBJ2-2, with D unresolved. V gave up 4 bases and J gave up 2 bases, with 11 bases separating them. CDR1 SGHAT and CDR2 FQDESV come from the germline V gene (reference sequence). CDR3 length: 15 amino acids.

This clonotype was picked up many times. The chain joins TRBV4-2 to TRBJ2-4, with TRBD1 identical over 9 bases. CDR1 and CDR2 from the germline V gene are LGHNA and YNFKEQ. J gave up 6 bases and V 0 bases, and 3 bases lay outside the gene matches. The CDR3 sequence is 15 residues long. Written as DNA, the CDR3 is TGTGCCAGCAGCCAAGATCGACAGGGGGGAAACATTCAGTACTTC. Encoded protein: CASSQDRQGGNIQYF.

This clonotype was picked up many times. The CDR3 protein is CATSRGGVGVTEAFF. In DNA form, the CDR3 reads TGTGCCACCAGCCGGGGGGGGGTAGGAGTCACTGAAGCTTTCTTT. The chain uses TRBV15 and TRBJ1-1; D may be TRBD1 (5 bases). Germline V gene data show CDR1 as LNHNV and CDR2 as YYDKDF (reference sequence). This CDR3 has 15 amino acids. The V end lost 5 bases, the J end lost 4 bases, and 17 bases lay between the germline ends. Full variable domain (outside the CDR3, taken from reference TRBV15 and TRBJ1-1): DAMVIQNPRYQVTQFGKPVTLSCSQTLNHNVMYWYQQKSSQAPKLLFHYYDKDFNNEADTPDNFQSRRPNTSFCFLDIRSPGLGDTAMYLCATSRGGVGVTEAFFGQGTRLTVV.

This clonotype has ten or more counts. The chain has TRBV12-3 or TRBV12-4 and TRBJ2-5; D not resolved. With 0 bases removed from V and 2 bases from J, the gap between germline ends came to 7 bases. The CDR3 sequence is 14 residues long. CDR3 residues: CASSLAQSQETQYF. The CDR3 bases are TGTGCCAGCAGTTTAGCGCAATCGCAAGAGACCCAGTACTTC.

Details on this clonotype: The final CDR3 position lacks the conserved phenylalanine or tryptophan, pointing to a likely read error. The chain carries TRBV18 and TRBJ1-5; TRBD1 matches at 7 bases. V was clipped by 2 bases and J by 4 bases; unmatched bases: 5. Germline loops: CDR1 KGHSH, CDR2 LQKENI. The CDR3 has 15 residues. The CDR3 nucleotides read TGTGCCAGCTCACCAAGCAGGGGGAAGAATCAGCCCCAGCATTAT. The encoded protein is CASSPSRGKNQPQHY.

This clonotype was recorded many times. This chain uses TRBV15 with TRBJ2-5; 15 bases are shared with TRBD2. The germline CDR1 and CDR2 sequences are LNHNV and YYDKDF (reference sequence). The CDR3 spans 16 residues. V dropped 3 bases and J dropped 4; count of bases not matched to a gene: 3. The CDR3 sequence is CATSSGTSGGRETQYF. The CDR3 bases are TGTGCCACCAGCAGCGGGACTAGCGGGGGGAGAGAGACCCAGTACTTC.

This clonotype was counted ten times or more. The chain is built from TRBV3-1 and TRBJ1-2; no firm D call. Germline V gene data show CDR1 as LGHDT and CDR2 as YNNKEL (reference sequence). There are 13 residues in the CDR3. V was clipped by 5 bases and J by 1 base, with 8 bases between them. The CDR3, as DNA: TGTGCCAGCAGCTATCAGGATAACTATGGCTACACCTTC. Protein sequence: CASSYQDNYGYTF.

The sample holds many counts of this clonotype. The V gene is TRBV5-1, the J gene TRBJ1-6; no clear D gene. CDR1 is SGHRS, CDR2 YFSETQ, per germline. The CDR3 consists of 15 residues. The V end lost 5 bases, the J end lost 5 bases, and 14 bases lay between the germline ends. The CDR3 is CASSLMTADNSPLHF. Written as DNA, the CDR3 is TGCGCCAGCAGTTTGATGACGGCAGATAATTCACCCCTCCACTTT.

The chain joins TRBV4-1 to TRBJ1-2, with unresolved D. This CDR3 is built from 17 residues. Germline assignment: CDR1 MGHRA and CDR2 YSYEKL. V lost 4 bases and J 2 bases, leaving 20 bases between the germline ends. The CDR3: CASSPIFLSTPNYGYTF. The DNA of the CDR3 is TGCGCCAGCAGCCCTATCTTTTTGTCGACACCGAACTATGGCTACACCTTC.

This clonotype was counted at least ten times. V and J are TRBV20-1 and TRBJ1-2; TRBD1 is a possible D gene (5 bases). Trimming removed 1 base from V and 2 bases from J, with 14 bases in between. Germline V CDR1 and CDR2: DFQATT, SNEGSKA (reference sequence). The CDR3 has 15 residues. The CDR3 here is CSARGTGTENYGYTF. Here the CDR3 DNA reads TGCAGTGCTAGAGGAACCGGGACGGAGAACTATGGCTACACCTTC.

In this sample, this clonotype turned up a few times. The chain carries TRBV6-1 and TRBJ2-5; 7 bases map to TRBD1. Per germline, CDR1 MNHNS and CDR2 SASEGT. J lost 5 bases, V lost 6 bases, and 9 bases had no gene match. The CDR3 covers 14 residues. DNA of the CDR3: TGTGCCAGCAGGGGACAGCCCAAAGAGGAGACCCAGTACTTC. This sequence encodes CASRGQPKEETQYF.

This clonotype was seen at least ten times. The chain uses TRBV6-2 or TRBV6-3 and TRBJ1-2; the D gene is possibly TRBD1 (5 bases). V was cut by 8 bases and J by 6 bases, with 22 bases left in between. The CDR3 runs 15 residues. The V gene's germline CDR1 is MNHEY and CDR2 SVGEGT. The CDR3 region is CASGEAQGTANGYTF. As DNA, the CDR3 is TGTGCCAGCGGAGAGGCACAAGGGACGGCCAATGGCTACACCTTC.

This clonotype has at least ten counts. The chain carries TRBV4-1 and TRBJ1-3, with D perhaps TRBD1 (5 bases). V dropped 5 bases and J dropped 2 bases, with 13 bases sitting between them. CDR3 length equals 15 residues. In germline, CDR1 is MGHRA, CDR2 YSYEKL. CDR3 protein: CASSDYRNTGNTIYF. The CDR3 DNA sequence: TGCGCCAGCAGCGATTACAGGAATACTGGAAACACCATATATTTT.

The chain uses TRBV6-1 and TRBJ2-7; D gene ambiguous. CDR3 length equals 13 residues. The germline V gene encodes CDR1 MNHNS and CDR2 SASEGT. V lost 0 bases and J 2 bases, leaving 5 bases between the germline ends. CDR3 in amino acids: CASSEARTYEQYF. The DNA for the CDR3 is TGTGCCAGCAGTGAAGCAAGGACCTACGAGCAGTACTTC.

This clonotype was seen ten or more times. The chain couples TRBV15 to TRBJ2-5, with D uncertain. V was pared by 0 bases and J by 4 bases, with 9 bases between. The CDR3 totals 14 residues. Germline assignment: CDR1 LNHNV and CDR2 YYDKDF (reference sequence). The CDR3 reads CATSRDMGGETQYF. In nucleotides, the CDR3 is TGTGCCACCAGCAGAGATATGGGTGGAGAGACCCAGTACTTC.

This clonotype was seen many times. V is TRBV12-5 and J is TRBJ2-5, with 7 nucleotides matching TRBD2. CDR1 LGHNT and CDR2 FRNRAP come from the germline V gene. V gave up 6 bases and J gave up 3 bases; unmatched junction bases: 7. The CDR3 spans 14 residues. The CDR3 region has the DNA TGTGCTAGTGGCCATGGGACTACTGAAGAGACCCAGTACTTC. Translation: CASGHGTTEETQYF.

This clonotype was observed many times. This chain's CDR3 is CASSFGSGGGYTF. CDR3 DNA: TGTGCCAGCAGTTTTGGGTCAGGAGGTGGCTACACCTTC. J is TRBJ1-2 and V is TRBV12-3 or TRBV12-4; D is uncertain. V was cut by 3 bases and J by 7 bases, with 12 bases left in between. The CDR3 consists of 13 residues.

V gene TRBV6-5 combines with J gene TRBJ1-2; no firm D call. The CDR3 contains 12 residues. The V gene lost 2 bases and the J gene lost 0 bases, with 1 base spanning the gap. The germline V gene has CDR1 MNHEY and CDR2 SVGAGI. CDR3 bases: TGTGCCAGCAGTTACGCTAACTATGGCTACACCTTC. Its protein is CASSYANYGYTF.

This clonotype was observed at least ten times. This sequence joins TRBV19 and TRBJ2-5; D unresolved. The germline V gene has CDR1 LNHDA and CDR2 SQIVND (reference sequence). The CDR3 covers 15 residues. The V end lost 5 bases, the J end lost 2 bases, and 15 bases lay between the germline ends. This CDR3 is CASSQTPAFQETQYF. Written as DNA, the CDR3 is TGTGCCAGTAGTCAGACACCAGCCTTTCAAGAGACCCAGTACTTC.

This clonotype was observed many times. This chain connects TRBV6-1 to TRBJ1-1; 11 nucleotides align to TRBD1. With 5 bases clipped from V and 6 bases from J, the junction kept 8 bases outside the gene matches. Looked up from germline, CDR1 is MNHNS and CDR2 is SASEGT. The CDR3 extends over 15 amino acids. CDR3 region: CASSKGQGARAEAFF. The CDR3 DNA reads TGTGCCAGCAGTAAAGGACAGGGGGCAAGGGCTGAAGCTTTCTTT.

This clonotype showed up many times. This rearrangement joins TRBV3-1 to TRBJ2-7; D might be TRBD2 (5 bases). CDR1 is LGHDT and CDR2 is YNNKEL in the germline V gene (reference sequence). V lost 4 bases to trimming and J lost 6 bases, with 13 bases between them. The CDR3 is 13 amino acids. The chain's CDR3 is CASSLGRRAEQYF. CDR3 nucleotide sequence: TGTGCCAGCAGCCTCGGGCGGCGGGCCGAGCAGTACTTC.

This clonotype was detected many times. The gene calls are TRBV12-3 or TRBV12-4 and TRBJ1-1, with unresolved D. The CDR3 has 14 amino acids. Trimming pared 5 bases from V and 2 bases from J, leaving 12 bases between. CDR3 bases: TGTGCCAGCAGTCCTATCCCACGCAACACTGAAGCTTTCTTT. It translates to CASSPIPRNTEAFF.

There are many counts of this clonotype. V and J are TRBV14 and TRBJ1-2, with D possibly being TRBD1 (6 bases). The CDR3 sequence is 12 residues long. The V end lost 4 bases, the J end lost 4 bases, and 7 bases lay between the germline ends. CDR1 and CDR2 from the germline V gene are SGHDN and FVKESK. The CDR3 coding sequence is TGTGCCAGCAGCCGGGACATCTATGGCTACACCTTC. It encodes CASSRDIYGYTF.

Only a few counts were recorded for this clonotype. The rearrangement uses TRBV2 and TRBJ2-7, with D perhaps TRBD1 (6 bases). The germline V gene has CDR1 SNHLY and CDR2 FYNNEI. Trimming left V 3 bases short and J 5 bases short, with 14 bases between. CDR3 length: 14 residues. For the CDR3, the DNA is TGTGCCAGCAGTGATCAGGGGTCGAGACACGAGCAGTACTTC. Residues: CASSDQGSRHEQYF.